These 14 T cell receptor beta chains originate from one sample sequenced in a study of cytomegalovirus exposure and HLA in healthy donors. Amplification used 60 Vbeta primers and 13 Jbeta primers. Here immunoSEQ multiplex PCR was the method, and the copy in TCRdb shows in-frame clones only, minus some. The sample shows approximately 210,000 clones, roughly 83% of them seen only once. Sequenced sample: PBMCs. These receptor sequences come from a male donor in good health and CMV-seropositive.

This clone came up a few times. This sequence joins TRBV20-1 and TRBJ2-1; a weak D match, TRBD2 (5 bases). The CDR3 contains 10 residues. The V gene lost 7 bases and the J gene lost 5 bases, with 6 bases spanning the gap. CDR1 and CDR2 from the germline V gene are DFQATT and SNEGSKA (reference sequence). CDR3 sequence reads: CSGGDNEQFF. The CDR3 region has the DNA TGCAGTGGGGGAGACAATGAGCAGTTCTTC.

V gene TRBV9 combines with J gene TRBJ2-3; no definite D call. The V end lost 1 base, the J end lost 10 bases, and 16 bases lay between the germline ends. The CDR3 covers 14 residues. Germline CDR1 SGDLS, CDR2 YYNGEE. Here the CDR3 reads CASSVLLGSEAQYF. The CDR3 DNA reads TGTGCCAGCAGCGTATTGCTCGGGTCTGAAGCGCAGTATTTT.

The CDR3 here is CASSEAGSGKLFF. The DNA of the CDR3 is TGTGCCAGCAGTGAAGCGGGGAGCGGAAAACTGTTTTTT. The chain carries TRBV6-1 and TRBJ1-4; D not certain. Trimming removed 0 bases from V and 10 bases from J, with 9 bases in between. There are 13 residues in the CDR3. The germline gives CDR1 MNHNS, CDR2 SASEGT.

The chain joins TRBV7-8 to TRBJ2-7; D is unresolved. Looked up from germline, CDR1 is SGHVS and CDR2 is FQNEAQ. CDR3 length: 14 residues. The V and J ends lost 3 bases and 3 bases respectively, with 12 bases between them. This CDR3 reads CASSLQQIGYEQYF. CDR3 bases: TGTGCCAGCAGCTTGCAACAAATTGGCTACGAGCAGTACTTC.

The chain carries TRBV7-2 and TRBJ2-1; tentatively, D is TRBD2 (5 bases). This CDR3 has 15 amino acids. The V end lost 3 bases, the J end lost 1 base, and 10 bases lay between the germline ends. CDR1 SGHTA and CDR2 FQGNSA come from the germline V gene. CDR3: CASSLEVISYNEQFF. The CDR3 region has the DNA TGTGCCAGCAGCTTGGAGGTTATATCCTACAATGAGCAGTTCTTC.

The gene calls are TRBV5-6 and TRBJ2-5; 14 bases agree with TRBD2. The CDR3 runs to 16 residues. The V and J ends lost 0 bases and 5 bases, in that order; junction bases with no gene match: 3. Germline V gives CDR1 SGHDT, CDR2 YYEEEE. The chain's CDR3 is CASSLGTSGRMETQYF. CDR3 DNA sequence: TGTGCCAGCAGCTTGGGGACTAGCGGGAGGATGGAGACCCAGTACTTC.

The rearrangement links TRBV13 to TRBJ2-5; TRBD1 agrees at 9 bases. This CDR3 has 15 amino acids. Germline V gene sequence: CDR1 PRHDT, CDR2 FYEKMQ (reference sequence). Unmatched junction bases numbered 9, after V lost 6 bases and J lost 4 bases. The CDR3, as DNA: TGTGCCAGCAGTCCACCGACAGGGGGAGGAGAGACCCAGTACTTC. Encoded protein: CASSPPTGGGETQYF. Full variable domain (rest looked up from reference TRBV13 and TRBJ2-5): AAGVIQSPRHLIKEKRETATLKCYPIPRHDTVYWYQQGPGQDPQFLISFYEKMQSDKGSIPDRFSAQQFSDYHSELNMSSLELGDSALYFCASSPPTGGGETQYFGPGTRLLVL.

The chain recombines TRBV5-1 with TRBJ1-3; unclear D gene. Germline lookup yields CDR1 SGHRS and CDR2 YFSETQ. The V and J ends lost 4 bases and 2 bases respectively, with 10 bases between them. The CDR3 consists of 14 residues. DNA for the CDR3: TGCGCCAGCAGCCGATCAGGTCCTGGAAACACCATATATTTT. Its translation is CASSRSGPGNTIYF.

J is TRBJ1-1 and V is TRBV18; no definite D call. This CDR3 has 15 residues. The V gene lost 3 bases and the J gene lost 7 bases, with 18 bases spanning the gap. Germline CDR1 KGHSH, CDR2 LQKENI. The CDR3 sequence: CASSPARGQDLEAFF. CDR3 in DNA: TGTGCCAGCTCACCCGCTCGAGGGCAGGACCTTGAAGCTTTCTTT.

The chain couples TRBV28 to TRBJ1-6; 7 nucleotides line up with TRBD1. Germline values: CDR1 MDHEN, CDR2 SYDVKM. The CDR3 runs 14 residues. Losses at the gene ends were 6 bases for V and 7 bases for J; bases not matched to a gene: 6. DNA for the CDR3: TGTGCCAGCAGCTCGGGACAGCTGAATTCACCCCTCCACTTT. This translates into CASSSGQLNSPLHF. Full variable domain (rest looked up from reference TRBV28 and TRBJ1-6): DVKVTQSSRYLVKRTGEKVFLECVQDMDHENMFWYRQDPGLGLRLIYFSYDVKMKEKGDIPEGYSVSREKKERFSLILESASTNQTSMYLCASSSGQLNSPLHFGNGTRLTVT.

CDR3 DNA: TGTGCCAGCAGTGGCGGACAGGGGGTGTACGAGCAGTACTTC. Residues: CASSGGQGVYEQYF. The gene calls are TRBV28 and TRBJ2-7; TRBD1 matches 10 bases. CDR1 MDHEN and CDR2 SYDVKM come from the germline V gene. The CDR3 has 14 amino acids. V trimming: 5 bases; J trimming: 4 bases; junction bases outside the gene matches: 5.

This chain links TRBV7-3 with TRBJ2-3; D gene uncertain. The CDR3 spans 13 residues. Germline V gene lookup returns CDR1 SGHTA and CDR2 FQGTGA. The ends were cut back, 5 bases at V and 4 bases at J, with 10 bases in the middle. CDR3 nucleotide sequence: TGTGCCAGCAGCCAATCCCGGGCAGATACGCAGTATTTT. Protein product: CASSQSRADTQYF.

The V and J genes are TRBV5-5 and TRBJ2-3, with D unresolved. CDR1 SGHKS and CDR2 YYEKEE come from the germline V gene (reference sequence). Trimming removed 0 bases from V and 6 bases from J, with 14 bases in between. The CDR3 is 15 residues long. CDR3 DNA: TGTGCCAGCAGCTTGGTTGTGGGCGCGATTGATACGCAGTATTTT. Its protein product is CASSLVVGAIDTQYF.

The V gene is TRBV28, the J gene TRBJ1-1; unclear D gene. The V end lost 6 bases, the J end lost 4 bases, and 12 bases lay between the germline ends. Looked up from germline, CDR1 is MDHEN and CDR2 is SYDVKM. This CDR3 contains 13 residues. The CDR3, as DNA: TGTGCCAGCAGCCCGGAGGGCCCCACTGAAGCTTTCTTT. Protein: CASSPEGPTEAFF.